The subject of this entry is one T cell receptor (beta chain). These data are taken from a study of control samples from healthy donors and cancer patients. The method was immunoSEQ multiplex PCR; TCRdb's version includes in-frame clones alone and lacks a portion of them. This table has 80,000 or so clones, approximately 94% appearing once. This receptor was taken from a woman between 40 and 55 years old in good health. The sequencing input was blood.

The DNA for the CDR3 is TGCGCCAGCAGCTTTGGGGGCATGAACACTGAAGCTTTCTTT. Amino acids: CASSFGGMNTEAFF. The chain employs TRBV5-1 and TRBJ1-1; D might be TRBD1 (6 bases). V lost 2 bases, J lost 0 bases, and 8 bases lay in between. Germline CDR1 SGHRS, CDR2 YFSETQ. This CDR3 has 14 amino acids.